The 19 T cell receptor beta chains below come from one sample, sequenced in a study of blood T cell repertoires in COVID-19. The method was immunoSEQ multiplex PCR; TCRdb's version includes in-frame clones alone and lacks a portion of them. Counted here are fewer than 500,000 clones, 70% to 90% occurring once; the ten biggest clones make up approximately 2%. The sample was PBMCs or T cells enriched from blood (not recorded which). These receptors originate from a woman aged 18-29 years with acute COVID-19.

The CDR3: CASSSGLAGETQYF. In DNA form, the CDR3 reads TGCGCCAGCAGCTCGGGACTAGCGGGAGAGACCCAGTACTTC. The chain uses TRBV5-1 and TRBJ2-5, with TRBD2 matching over 12 bases. From germline, CDR1 is SGHRS and CDR2 YFSETQ. The CDR3 contains 14 residues. The junction had 1 base not matched to a gene; V was cut back by 3 bases and J by 4 bases.

In this sample, this clone turned up once. The chain combines TRBV3-1 (or the pseudogene TRBV3-2) with TRBJ1-2; TRBD1 matches at 10 bases. The junction had 7 bases not matched to a gene; V was cut back by 0 bases and J by 6 bases. From germline, CDR1 is LGHDT and CDR2 YNNKEL (reference sequence). The CDR3 is made up of 16 amino acids. The CDR3 DNA sequence: TGTGCCAGCAGCCAAGATCTTTTGGACAGGGGGAATGGCTACACCTTC. It encodes CASSQDLLDRGNGYTF.

This clone is a singleton in its sample. V and J are TRBV10-1 and TRBJ2-7; weak D call: TRBD2 (6 bases). The CDR3 runs to 12 residues. Germline assignment: CDR1 WNHNN and CDR2 SYGVQD (reference sequence). The germline V and J ends were trimmed by 6 bases and 2 bases, with 8 bases remaining between them. CDR3 protein: CASRLAPYEQYF. The CDR3, as DNA: TGCGCCAGCAGACTAGCCCCCTACGAGCAGTACTTC.

The CDR3 here is CATIQGTDTQYF. The CDR3 DNA reads TGTGCCACCATACAGGGCACAGATACGCAGTATTTT. The chain uses TRBV18 and TRBJ2-3; D is possibly TRBD1 (5 bases). Deletions cut 10 bases from V and 1 base from J, with 9 bases between. Germline values: CDR1 KGHSH, CDR2 LQKENI. CDR3 length: 12 residues.

The rearrangement links TRBV7-7 to TRBJ2-1, with 10 bases fitting TRBD2. The CDR3 length is 15 residues. V lost 4 bases and J lost 3; bases outside the gene matches: 3. The germline V gene has CDR1 SSHAT and CDR2 FNYEAQ (reference sequence). The CDR3 loop reads CASSSGLAVYNEQFF. The CDR3 DNA sequence: TGTGCCAGCAGCTCCGGACTAGCGGTCTACAATGAGCAGTTCTTC.

The chain uses TRBV25-1 and TRBJ2-7, with a tentative D call TRBD2 (6 bases). Germline lookup yields CDR1 MGHDK and CDR2 SYGVNS. V shed 5 bases and J shed 4 bases, with 9 bases lying between them. The CDR3 length is 12 residues. The CDR3 nucleotides are TGTGCCAGCAGTCCCGGGACTTACGAGCAGTACTTC. Translated: CASSPGTYEQYF.

About this clone: Other DNA sequences in this sample translate to the same CDR3. The chain has TRBV5-1 and TRBJ1-1; maybe TRBD1 (6 bases). The CDR3 sequence is 14 residues long. V lost 4 bases to trimming and J lost 0 bases, with 10 bases between them. Germline V gene sequence: CDR1 SGHRS, CDR2 YFSETQ. The CDR3 nucleotides are TGCGCCAGCAGCGTAGGACAGTTGAACACTGAAGCTTTCTTT. Its protein product is CASSVGQLNTEAFF.

DNA for the CDR3: TGTGCCAGCAGTGAGGGACATGCACCAAATTCACCCCTCCACTTT. Translating it yields CASSEGHAPNSPLHF. The chain employs TRBV6-1 and TRBJ1-6; possible D gene TRBD1, 6 bases. V was trimmed by 3 bases and J by 7 bases, leaving 13 bases between them. The CDR3 is 15 residues long. Germline lookup yields CDR1 MNHNS and CDR2 SASEGT.

This chain joins TRBV5-8 and TRBJ1-2, with 10 bases lining up with TRBD1. There are 13 residues in the CDR3. Germline V gene lookup returns CDR1 SGHTS and CDR2 YDEGEE. The ends lost 3 bases at V and 6 bases at J; junction bases unmatched: 2. The CDR3 spells CASSWDRGNGYTF. CDR3 sequence (DNA): TGTGCCAGCAGCTGGGACAGGGGTAATGGCTACACCTTC.

J is TRBJ2-2 and V is TRBV4-3; TRBD1 matches 11 bases. CDR3 size: 17 residues. Trimming cost V 3 bases and J 7 bases; bases outside gene matches: 10. From germline, CDR1 is LGHNA and CDR2 YSLEER. In nucleotides, the CDR3 is TGCGCCAGCAGCCACAGACCCGGACAGGGGGCGAGCGGGGAGCTGTTTTTT. Its translation: CASSHRPGQGASGELFF.

This chain joins TRBV7-9 and TRBJ1-1; TRBD1 might be the D (6 bases). This CDR3 has 17 residues. Trimming removed 4 bases from V and 0 bases from J, with 18 bases in between. Germline-derived CDR1 and CDR2 are SEHNR and FQNEAQ (reference sequence). CDR3 sequence: CASSSLGGVQMNTEAFF. The CDR3 DNA is TGTGCCAGCAGCTCACTAGGGGGGGTACAGATGAACACTGAAGCTTTCTTT.

This clone appeared a few times. J is TRBJ2-6 and V is TRBV4-3, with TRBD1 as a possible D gene (6 bases). CDR3 length equals 17 residues. Trimming shortened V by 4 bases and J by 0 bases, and 13 bases separated the two germline ends. CDR1 LGHNA and CDR2 YSLEER come from the germline V gene. CDR3 DNA sequence: TGCGCCAGCAGCCTCGGACAGTCCCTCTCTGGGGCCAACGTCCTGACTTTC. This translates into CASSLGQSLSGANVLTF.

The V gene is TRBV9, the J gene TRBJ2-7; 8 bases align to TRBD1. Trimming at V came to 2 bases and at J to 0 bases, leaving 4 bases not matched to a gene. Germline CDR1 and CDR2: SGDLS and YYNGEE. The CDR3 length is 15 residues. The CDR3, as DNA: TGTGCCAGCAGCGTCTCGGGACAGGCCTCCTACGAGCAGTACTTC. Encoded protein: CASSVSGQASYEQYF.

The chain uses TRBV19 and TRBJ1-1, with D hard to call. The germline V gene has CDR1 LNHDA and CDR2 SQIVND (reference sequence). The CDR3 totals 14 residues. Trimming pared 3 bases from V and 1 base from J, leaving 9 bases between. Here the CDR3 DNA reads TGTGCCAGTAGTATTGGCACCTCGAACACTGAAGCTTTCTTT. Its translation is CASSIGTSNTEAFF.

This chain links TRBV6-5 with TRBJ2-2, with D hard to call. V was pared by 2 bases and J by 1 base, with 5 bases between. The germline gives CDR1 MNHEY, CDR2 SVGAGI. The CDR3 runs 14 residues. The CDR3 sequence is CASSYLRNTGELFF. Written as DNA, the CDR3 is TGTGCCAGCAGTTACCTTCGGAACACCGGGGAGCTGTTTTTT.

The rearrangement links TRBV11-2 to TRBJ1-1, with a possible D match to TRBD1 (6 bases). The germline gives CDR1 SGHAT, CDR2 FQNNGV. The CDR3 loop spans 11 amino acids. The ends were cut back, 7 bases at V and 7 bases at J, with 10 bases in the middle. DNA for the CDR3: TGTGCCAGCACCACAGGGCGTGAAGCTTTCTTT. Translating gives CASTTGREAFF.

This clone was recorded a few times. The chain couples TRBV29-1 to TRBJ1-4; D uncertain. The V end was cut by 6 bases, the J end by 8 bases, with 13 bases between. Germline CDR1 SQVTM, CDR2 ANQGSEA. This CDR3 is built from 12 residues. The CDR3 sequence: CSVQTNSEKLFF. The CDR3 DNA sequence: TGCAGCGTCCAAACAAACAGCGAAAAACTGTTTTTT.

A remark on this clone: Other DNA variants within this sample encode the same CDR3. CDR3 protein: CASSLGGQGTDTQYF. The CDR3 DNA sequence: TGTGCCAGCAGCTTGGGGGGACAGGGGACAGATACGCAGTATTTT. This chain uses TRBV7-2 with TRBJ2-3; TRBD1 agrees at 10 bases. Germline CDR1 is SGHTA and CDR2 is FQGNSA. This CDR3 has 15 amino acids. V lost 3 bases and J lost 3; bases outside the gene matches: 3.

The chain has TRBV11-2 and TRBJ2-5; TRBD2 matches 8 bases. Germline CDR1 reads SGHAT; CDR2 reads FQNNGV. CDR3 length: 16 residues. Trimming cost V 1 base and J 5 bases; bases outside gene matches: 9. CDR3 sequence reads: CASSLGPGGSTETQYF. For the CDR3, the DNA is TGTGCCAGCAGCTTAGGGCCGGGGGGGTCCACGGAGACCCAGTACTTC.